One T cell receptor (beta chain) is described in this entry. Its antigen is undetermined. Data came from immunoSEQ multiplex PCR; TCRdb stores just in-frame clones and leaves some out. The sample comprises around 100,000 clones, about 94% of which are singletons, and 0.3% rests with the top ten. The record originates from a study of siplizumab effects on memory and regulatory T cells. Overall study results and limits: Just a small share of alloreactive clones was traced back to unstimulated subsets. Mean Treg-derived proportions of mappable alloreactive CD4+ clones were less than 75% for siplizumab and around 29% for controls. Many proliferating CD4+ or CD8+ clones remained unclassified. Roughly 80-97% of them could not be assigned either a naive or a memory phenotype.

The CDR3 covers 16 residues. Germline V gene data show CDR1 as MNHNY and CDR2 as SVGAGI (reference sequence). V was trimmed by 4 bases and J by 0 bases, leaving 15 bases between them. The sequence derives from a human donor in good health. Material for sequencing was non-Treg CD4+ T cells sorted from blood. The chain carries TRBV6-6 and TRBJ1-2; D remains unclear. The CDR3 DNA reads as TGTGCCAGCAGTTCTCGGCAGACTCCCTCTAACTATGGCTACACCTTC. The encoded protein is CASSSRQTPSNYGYTF.